The sequence of this TCR beta chain was determined in a study of blood T cell repertoires in COVID-19. About the research overall: Both acute and convalescent COVID-19 samples were obtained from the United States, Italy and Spain. Sample material is recorded as cDNA or gDNA derived from T cells, B-cell-depleted T cells, or PBMCs.

In the original workflow: The authors estimated nucleated cell counts from reference gene primer amplification. The method was immunoSEQ multiplex PCR; TCRdb's version includes in-frame clones alone and lacks a portion of them. The DNA was the basis for D and trimming; V, J and clone size are from that table. The sample comprises 90,000 to 120,000 clones, 85% to 90% of which are singletons, and 5.1% rests with the top ten. The length of the CDR3 is 15 residues. Trimming removed 5 bases from V and 5 bases from J, with 16 bases in between. Per germline, CDR1 SEHNR and CDR2 FQNEAQ (reference sequence). The material sequenced was peripheral blood. This sequence joins TRBV7-9 and TRBJ2-1; D might be TRBD1 (5 bases). This receptor was obtained from a human donor in a cohort sampled during active COVID-19. The CDR3 DNA reads as TGTGCCAGCAGCCCGCCAGGGCCTACACACAATGAGCAGTTCTTC. Translating gives CASSPPGPTHNEQFF.